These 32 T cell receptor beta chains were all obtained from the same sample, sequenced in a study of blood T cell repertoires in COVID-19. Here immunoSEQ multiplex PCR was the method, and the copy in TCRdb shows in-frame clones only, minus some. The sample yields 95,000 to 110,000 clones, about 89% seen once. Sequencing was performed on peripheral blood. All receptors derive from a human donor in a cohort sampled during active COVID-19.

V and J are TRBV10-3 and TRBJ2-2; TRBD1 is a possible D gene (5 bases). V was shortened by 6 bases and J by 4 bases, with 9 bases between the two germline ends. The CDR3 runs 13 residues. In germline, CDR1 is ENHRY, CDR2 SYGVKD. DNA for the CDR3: TGTGCCATCAGCAGGGATTCCACCGGGGAGCTGTTTTTT. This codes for CAISRDSTGELFF.

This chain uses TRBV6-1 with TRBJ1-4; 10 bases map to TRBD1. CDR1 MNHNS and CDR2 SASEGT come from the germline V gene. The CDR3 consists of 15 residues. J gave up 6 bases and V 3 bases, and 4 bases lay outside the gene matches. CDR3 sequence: CASSDPGQGYEKLFF. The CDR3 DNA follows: TGTGCCAGCAGTGACCCGGGACAGGGGTATGAAAAACTGTTTTTT.

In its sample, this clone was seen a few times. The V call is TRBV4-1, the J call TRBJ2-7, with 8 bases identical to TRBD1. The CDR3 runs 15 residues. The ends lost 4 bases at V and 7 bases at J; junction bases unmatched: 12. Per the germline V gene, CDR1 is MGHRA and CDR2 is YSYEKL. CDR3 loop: CASSPRTGRIREQYF. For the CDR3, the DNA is TGCGCCAGCAGCCCACGGACAGGGAGGATTAGGGAGCAGTACTTC.

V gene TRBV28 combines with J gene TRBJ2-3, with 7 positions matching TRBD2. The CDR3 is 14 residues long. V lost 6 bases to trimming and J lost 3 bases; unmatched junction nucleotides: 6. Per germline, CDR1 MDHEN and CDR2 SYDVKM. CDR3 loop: CASRTAGVTDTQYF. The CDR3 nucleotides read TGTGCCAGCAGGACTGCGGGAGTAACAGATACGCAGTATTTT.

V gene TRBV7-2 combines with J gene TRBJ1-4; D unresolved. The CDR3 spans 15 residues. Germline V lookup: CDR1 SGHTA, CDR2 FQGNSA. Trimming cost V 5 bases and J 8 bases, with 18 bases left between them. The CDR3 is CASSRRGGGGEKLFF. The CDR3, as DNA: TGTGCCAGCAGCAGGCGGGGTGGAGGCGGCGAAAAACTGTTTTTT.

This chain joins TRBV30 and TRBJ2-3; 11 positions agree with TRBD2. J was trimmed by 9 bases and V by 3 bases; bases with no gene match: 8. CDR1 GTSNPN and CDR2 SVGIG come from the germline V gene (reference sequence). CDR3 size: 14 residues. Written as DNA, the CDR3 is TGTGCCTGGAGACTAGCGGGGGCCCCGAGGACGCAGTATTTT. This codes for CAWRLAGAPRTQYF.

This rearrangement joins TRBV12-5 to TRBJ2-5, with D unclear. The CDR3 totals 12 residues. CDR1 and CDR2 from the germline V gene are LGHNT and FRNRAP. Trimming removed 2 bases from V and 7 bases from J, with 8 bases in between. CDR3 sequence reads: CASGLSQVTQYF. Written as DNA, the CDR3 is TGTGCTAGTGGTTTGTCCCAGGTGACCCAGTACTTC.

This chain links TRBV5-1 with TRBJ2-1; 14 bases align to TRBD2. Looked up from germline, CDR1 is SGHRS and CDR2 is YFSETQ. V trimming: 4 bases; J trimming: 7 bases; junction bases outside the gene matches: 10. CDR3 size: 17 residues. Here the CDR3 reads CASSGRLAGGPWNEQFF. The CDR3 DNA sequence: TGCGCCAGCAGCGGAAGACTAGCGGGAGGGCCCTGGAATGAGCAGTTCTTC.

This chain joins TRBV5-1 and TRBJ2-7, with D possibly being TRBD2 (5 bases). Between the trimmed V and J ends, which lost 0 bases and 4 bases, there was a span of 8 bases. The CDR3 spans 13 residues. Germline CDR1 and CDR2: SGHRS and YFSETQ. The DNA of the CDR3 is TGCGCCAGCAGCTTGGAGACGGGATACGAGCAGTACTTC. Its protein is CASSLETGYEQYF.

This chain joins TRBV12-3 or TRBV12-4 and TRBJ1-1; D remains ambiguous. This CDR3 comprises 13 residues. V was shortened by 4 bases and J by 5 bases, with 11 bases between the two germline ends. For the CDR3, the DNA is TGTGCCAGCAGTTCAGCGGTGAGAACTGAAGCTTTCTTT. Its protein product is CASSSAVRTEAFF.

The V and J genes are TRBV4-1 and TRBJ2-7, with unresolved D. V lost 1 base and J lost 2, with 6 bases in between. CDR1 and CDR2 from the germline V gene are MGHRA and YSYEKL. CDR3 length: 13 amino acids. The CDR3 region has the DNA TGCGCCAGCAGCCAAGTTCCTACCTACGAGCAGTACTTC. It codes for CASSQVPTYEQYF.

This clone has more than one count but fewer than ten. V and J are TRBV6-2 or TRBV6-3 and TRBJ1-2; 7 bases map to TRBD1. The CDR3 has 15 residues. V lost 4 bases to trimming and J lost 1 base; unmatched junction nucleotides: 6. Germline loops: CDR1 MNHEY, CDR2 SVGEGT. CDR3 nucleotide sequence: TGTGCCAGCAGTTCACCGGACAGGATTAACTATGGCTACACCTTC. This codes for CASSSPDRINYGYTF.

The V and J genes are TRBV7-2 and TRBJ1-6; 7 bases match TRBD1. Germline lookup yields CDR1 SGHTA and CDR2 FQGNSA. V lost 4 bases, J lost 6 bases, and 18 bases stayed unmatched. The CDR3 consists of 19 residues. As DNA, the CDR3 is TGTGCCAGCAGCTCTCGAACCCTCCCCCCGGGACAGCGTAATTCACCCCTCCACTTT. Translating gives CASSSRTLPPGQRNSPLHF.

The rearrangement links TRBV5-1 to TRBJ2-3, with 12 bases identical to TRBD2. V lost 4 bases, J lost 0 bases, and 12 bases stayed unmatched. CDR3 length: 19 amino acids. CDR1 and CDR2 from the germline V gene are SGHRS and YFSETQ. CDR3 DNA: TGCGCCAGCAGCAACGGACTAGCGGGATTAAAACTTAGCACAGATACGCAGTATTTT. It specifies CASSNGLAGLKLSTDTQYF.

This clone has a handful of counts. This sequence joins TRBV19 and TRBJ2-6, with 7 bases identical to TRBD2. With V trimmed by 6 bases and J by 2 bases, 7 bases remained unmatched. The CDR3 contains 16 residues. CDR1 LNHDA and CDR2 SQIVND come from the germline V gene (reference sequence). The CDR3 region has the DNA TGTGCCAGTAGGGAATGGGGGAGGGCTGGGGCCAACGTCCTGACTTTC. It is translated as CASREWGRAGANVLTF.

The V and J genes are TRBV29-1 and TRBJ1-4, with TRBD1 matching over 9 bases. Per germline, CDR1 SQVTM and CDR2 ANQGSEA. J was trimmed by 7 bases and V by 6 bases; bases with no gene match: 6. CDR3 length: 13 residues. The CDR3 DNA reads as TGCAGCGTGTCACAGGGGGCGGCTGAAAAACTGTTTTTT. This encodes CSVSQGAAEKLFF.

The CDR3: CASRDRGAGAQYF. The CDR3, as DNA: TGTGCCAGCAGGGACAGGGGTGCCGGGGCCCAGTACTTC. The rearrangement uses TRBV6-5 and TRBJ2-5; 9 bases match TRBD1. Germline CDR1 MNHEY, CDR2 SVGAGI. This CDR3 is 13 amino acids long. V was pared by 6 bases and J by 9 bases, with 8 bases of the junction left unmatched.

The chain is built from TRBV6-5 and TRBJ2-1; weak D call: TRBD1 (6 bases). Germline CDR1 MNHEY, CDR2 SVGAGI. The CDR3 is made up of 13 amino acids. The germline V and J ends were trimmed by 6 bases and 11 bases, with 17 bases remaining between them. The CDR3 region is CASSSPDRNQQFF. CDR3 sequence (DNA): TGTGCCAGCAGCTCCCCCGACAGGAATCAGCAGTTCTTC.

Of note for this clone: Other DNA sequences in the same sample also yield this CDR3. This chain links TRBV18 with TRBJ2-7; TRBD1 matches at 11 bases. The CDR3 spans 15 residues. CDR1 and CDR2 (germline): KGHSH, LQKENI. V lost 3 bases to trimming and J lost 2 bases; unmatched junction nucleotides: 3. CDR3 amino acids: CASSPPGQGAYEQYF. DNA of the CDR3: TGTGCCAGCTCACCTCCGGGACAGGGGGCCTACGAGCAGTACTTC.

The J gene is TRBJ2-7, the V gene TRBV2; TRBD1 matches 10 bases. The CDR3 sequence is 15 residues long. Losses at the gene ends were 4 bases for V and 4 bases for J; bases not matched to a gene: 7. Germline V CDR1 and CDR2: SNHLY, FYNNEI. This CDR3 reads CASSGQGARRYEQYF. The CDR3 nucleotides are TGTGCCAGCAGTGGACAGGGGGCTAGAAGGTACGAGCAGTACTTC.

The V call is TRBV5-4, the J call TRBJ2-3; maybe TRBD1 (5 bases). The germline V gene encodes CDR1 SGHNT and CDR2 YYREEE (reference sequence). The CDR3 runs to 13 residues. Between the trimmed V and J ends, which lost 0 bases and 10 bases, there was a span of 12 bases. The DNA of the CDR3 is TGTGCCAGCAGCTTGGCCGACAGCCCTCCGCAGTATTTT. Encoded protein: CASSLADSPPQYF.

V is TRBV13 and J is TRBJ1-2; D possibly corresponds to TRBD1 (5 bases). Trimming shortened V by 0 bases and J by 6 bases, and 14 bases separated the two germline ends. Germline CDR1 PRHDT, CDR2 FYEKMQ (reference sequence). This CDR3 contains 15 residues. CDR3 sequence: CASSLGQGRDDGYTF. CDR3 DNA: TGTGCCAGCAGCTTAGGTCAGGGTAGGGATGATGGCTACACCTTC.

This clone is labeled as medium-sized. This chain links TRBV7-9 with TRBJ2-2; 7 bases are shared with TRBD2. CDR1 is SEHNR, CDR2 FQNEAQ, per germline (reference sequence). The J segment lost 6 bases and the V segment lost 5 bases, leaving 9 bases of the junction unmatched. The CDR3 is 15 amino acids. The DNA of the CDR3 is TGTGCCAGCAGCGGGAAGGGACTATCCCCCGGGGAGCTGTTTTTT. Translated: CASSGKGLSPGELFF.

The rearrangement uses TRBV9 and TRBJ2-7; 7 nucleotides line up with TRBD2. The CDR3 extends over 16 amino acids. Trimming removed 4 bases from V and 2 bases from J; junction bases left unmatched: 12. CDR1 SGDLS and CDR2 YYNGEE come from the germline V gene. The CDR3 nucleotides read TGTGCCAGCAGCCCCGGGGCTAGCGGCAATCCCTACGAGCAGTACTTC. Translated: CASSPGASGNPYEQYF.

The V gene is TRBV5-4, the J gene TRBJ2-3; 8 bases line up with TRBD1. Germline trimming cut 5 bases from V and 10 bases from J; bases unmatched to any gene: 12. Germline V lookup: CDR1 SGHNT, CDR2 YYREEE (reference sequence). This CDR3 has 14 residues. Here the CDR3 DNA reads TGTGCCAGCAGTACGCCCCAGGGGGCTCGGGCGCAGTATTTT. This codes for CASSTPQGARAQYF. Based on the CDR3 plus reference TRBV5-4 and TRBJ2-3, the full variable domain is ETGVTQSPTHLIKTRGQQVTLRCSSQSGHNTVSWYQQALGQGPQFIFQYYREEENGRGNFPPRFSGLQFPNYSSELNVNALELDDSALYLCASSTPQGARAQYFGPGTRLTVL.

The CDR3 sequence: CASSQPTSGVTDTQYF. Written as DNA, the CDR3 is TGCGCCAGCAGCCAACCTACTAGCGGGGTCACAGATACGCAGTATTTT. This chain links TRBV4-1 with TRBJ2-3, with 10 bases that match TRBD2. The CDR3 extends over 16 amino acids. V gave up 2 bases and J gave up 2 bases; unmatched junction bases: 4. Germline-derived CDR1 and CDR2 are MGHRA and YSYEKL.

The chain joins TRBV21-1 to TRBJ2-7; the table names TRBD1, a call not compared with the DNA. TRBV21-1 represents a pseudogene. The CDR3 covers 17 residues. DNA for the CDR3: TGTGCCAGCAGCAAATTCAGCATCGGCAGGGGGAACGGGGAGCAGTACTTC. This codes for CASSKFSIGRGNGEQYF.

The CDR3 DNA is TGTGCCAGCAGCTCCCCGGGGGTTGCAGAGACCCAGTACTTC. Its translation: CASSSPGVAETQYF. This chain connects TRBV7-9 to TRBJ2-5, with D possibly matching TRBD2 (6 bases). This CDR3 has 14 amino acids. The germline V and J ends were trimmed by 4 bases and 4 bases, with 13 bases remaining between them. Germline V gene data show CDR1 as SEHNR and CDR2 as FQNEAQ (reference sequence).

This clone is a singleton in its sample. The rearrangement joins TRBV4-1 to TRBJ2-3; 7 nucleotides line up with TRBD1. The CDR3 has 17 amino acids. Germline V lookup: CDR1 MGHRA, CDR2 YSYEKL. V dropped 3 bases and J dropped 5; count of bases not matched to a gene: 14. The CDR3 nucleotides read TGCGCCAGCAGCCATTCTAGGACAGGCCAGGACGAAGATACGCAGTATTTT. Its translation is CASSHSRTGQDEDTQYF.

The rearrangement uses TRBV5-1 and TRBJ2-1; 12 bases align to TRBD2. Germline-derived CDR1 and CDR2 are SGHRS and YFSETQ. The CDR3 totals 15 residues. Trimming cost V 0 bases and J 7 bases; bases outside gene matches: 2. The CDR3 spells CASSLELAGGNEQFF. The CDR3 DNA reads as TGCGCCAGCAGCTTGGAGCTAGCGGGAGGGAATGAGCAGTTCTTC.

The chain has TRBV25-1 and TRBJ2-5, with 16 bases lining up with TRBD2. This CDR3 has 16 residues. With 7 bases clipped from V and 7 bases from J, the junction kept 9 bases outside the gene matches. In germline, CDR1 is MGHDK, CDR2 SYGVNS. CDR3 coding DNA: TGTGCCAGCACCGGGACTAGCGGGGGGGGCGAAGTGACCCAGTACTTC. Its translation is CASTGTSGGGEVTQYF.

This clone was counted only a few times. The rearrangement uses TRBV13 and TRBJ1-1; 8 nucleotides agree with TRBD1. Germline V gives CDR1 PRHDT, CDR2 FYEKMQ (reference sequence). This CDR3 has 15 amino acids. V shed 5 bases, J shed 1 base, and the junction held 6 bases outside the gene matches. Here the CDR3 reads CASSPQDRANTEAFF. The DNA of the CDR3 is TGTGCCAGCAGCCCTCAGGACAGGGCGAACACTGAAGCTTTCTTT.